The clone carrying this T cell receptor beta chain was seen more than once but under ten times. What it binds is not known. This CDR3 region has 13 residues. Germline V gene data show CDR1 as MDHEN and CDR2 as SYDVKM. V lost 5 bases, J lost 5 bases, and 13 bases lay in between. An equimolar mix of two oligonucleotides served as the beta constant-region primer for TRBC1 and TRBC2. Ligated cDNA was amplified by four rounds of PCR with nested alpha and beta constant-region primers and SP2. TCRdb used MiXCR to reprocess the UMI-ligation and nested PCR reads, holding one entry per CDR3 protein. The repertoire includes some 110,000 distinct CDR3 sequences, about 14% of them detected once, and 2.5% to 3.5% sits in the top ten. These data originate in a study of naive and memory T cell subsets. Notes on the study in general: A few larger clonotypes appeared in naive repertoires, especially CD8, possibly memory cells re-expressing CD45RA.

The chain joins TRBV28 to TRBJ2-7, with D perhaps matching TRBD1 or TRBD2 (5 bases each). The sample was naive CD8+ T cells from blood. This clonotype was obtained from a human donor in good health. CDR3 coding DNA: TGTGCCAGCAGTCGGGACCTGAGGGACGAGCAGTACTTC. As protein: CASSRDLRDEQYF.